These 25 T cell receptor beta chains originate from one sample sequenced in a study of blood T cell repertoires in COVID-19 (dated by TCRdb to the early 2020s). The library was generated by the immunoSEQ multiplex PCR assay. TCRdb's version of the immuneACCESS table is confined to in-frame rearrangements and falls short of the full clone set. An unresolved V gene accounts for under half of the shortfall where checked; the remainder is of unknown origin. Counted in this sample were roughly 280,000 clones; 85% to 90% of them appeared once. The ten biggest clones cover less than 4.5% of the sample. Sequencing input: peripheral blood. All receptors derive from a man between 18 and 35 years old with active or convalescent COVID-19.

The gene calls are TRBV29-1 and TRBJ1-1; D is unclear. The germline V gene has CDR1 SQVTM and CDR2 ANQGSEA. V was shortened by 7 bases and J by 7 bases, with 16 bases between the two germline ends. The CDR3 is 12 amino acids. CDR3 residues: CSANAEGGEAFF. In DNA, the CDR3 is TGCAGCGCAAACGCCGAGGGCGGTGAAGCTTTCTTT.

This clone came up many times. The gene calls are TRBV7-9 and TRBJ2-5; D is undetermined. This CDR3 spans 15 amino acids. Germline V gene lookup returns CDR1 SEHNR and CDR2 FQNEAQ (reference sequence). Between the trimmed V and J ends, which lost 1 base and 0 bases, there was a span of 9 bases. CDR3 nucleotide sequence: TGTGCCAGCAGCTTAGGGTTCGGAGACCAAGAGACCCAGTACTTC. Translation: CASSLGFGDQETQYF.

For this clone: Germline and junction disagree at one end, which may indicate a read error. The rearrangement joins TRBV30 to TRBJ2-3, with D tentatively TRBD2 (5 bases). CDR1 and CDR2 from the germline V gene are GTSNPN and SVGIG (reference sequence). This CDR3 contains 14 residues. CDR3 loop: CASSGEGSPDTQYF. The DNA of the CDR3 is TGTGCCTCGAGTGGAGAGGGTTCTCCAGATACGCAGTATTTT.

The gene calls are TRBV9 and TRBJ2-5; TRBD1 might be the D (5 bases). V lost 6 bases to trimming and J lost 4 bases, with 16 bases between them. The germline CDR1 and CDR2 sequences are SGDLS and YYNGEE. CDR3 length: 14 residues. Written as DNA, the CDR3 is TGTGCCAGCAACTTTCAGGGTCCGGGAGAGACCCAGTACTTC. Translated, it gives CASNFQGPGETQYF.

This clone turned up a few times. The V gene is TRBV4-1, the J gene TRBJ2-1, with 9 bases fitting TRBD2. The length of the CDR3 is 16 residues. The V segment lost 2 bases and the J segment 5 bases; nucleotides outside the gene matches: 7. The germline V gene has CDR1 MGHRA and CDR2 YSYEKL. CDR3 DNA sequence: TGCGCCAGCAGCCAAATGGGACTAGCAGGAGACAATGAGCAGTTCTTC. It codes for CASSQMGLAGDNEQFF.

The V call is TRBV28, the J call TRBJ1-2; 8 bases line up with TRBD1. Germline lookup yields CDR1 MDHEN and CDR2 SYDVKM. The trim removed 5 bases at V and 6 bases at J, leaving 11 bases unmatched. The CDR3 runs to 15 residues. The CDR3 is CASSPPSGGPHGYTF. The CDR3 DNA reads as TGTGCCAGCAGTCCACCCTCAGGGGGCCCGCATGGCTACACCTTC.

The chain has TRBV24-1 and TRBJ2-7, with D hard to call. V lost 4 bases and J 3 bases, leaving 6 bases between the germline ends. CDR1 is KGHDR and CDR2 is SFDVKD in the germline V gene. This CDR3 is 12 amino acids long. This chain's CDR3 is CATSDTVYEQYF. CDR3 coding DNA: TGTGCCACCAGTGACACAGTCTACGAGCAGTACTTC.

This chain links TRBV29-1 with TRBJ1-5; D is unclear. Trimming removed 3 bases at V and 7 bases at J, with 10 bases between. The CDR3 has 12 amino acids. Germline CDR1 and CDR2: SQVTM and ANQGSEA. CDR3 protein: CSVEFGGQPQHF. The CDR3 coding sequence is TGCAGCGTTGAGTTCGGAGGGCAGCCCCAGCATTTT.

V gene TRBV5-1 combines with J gene TRBJ1-1, with D hard to call. CDR1 is SGHRS and CDR2 is YFSETQ in the germline V gene. The CDR3 spans 13 residues. The V gene lost 0 bases and the J gene lost 1 base, with 4 bases spanning the gap. As DNA, the CDR3 is TGCGCCAGCAGCTTGGCGAGGAACACTGAAGCTTTCTTT. Amino acid sequence: CASSLARNTEAFF.

The chain recombines TRBV4-1 with TRBJ1-5; D gene ambiguous. CDR3 size: 13 residues. Germline values: CDR1 MGHRA, CDR2 YSYEKL. Trimming took 3 bases from V and 7 from J, leaving 10 bases between them. This chain's CDR3 is CASSHPWEQPQHF. The CDR3 DNA is TGCGCCAGCAGCCACCCCTGGGAGCAGCCCCAGCATTTT.

The J gene is TRBJ2-2, the V gene TRBV11-2; 8 bases map to TRBD1. CDR1 and CDR2 from the germline V gene are SGHAT and FQNNGV. This CDR3 comprises 18 residues. With 5 bases clipped from V and 0 bases from J, the junction kept 11 bases outside the gene matches. DNA of the CDR3: TGTGCCAGCAGCGCCGTCCCGGGACAGGCCGCGAACACCGGGGAGCTGTTTTTT. It encodes CASSAVPGQAANTGELFF.

This chain connects TRBV19 to TRBJ1-5; possibly TRBD1 for D (5 bases). This CDR3 has 14 residues. Germline V lookup: CDR1 LNHDA, CDR2 SQIVND (reference sequence). The germline V and J ends were trimmed by 7 bases and 7 bases, with 17 bases remaining between them. Here the CDR3 reads CASTWGRGGQPQHF. CDR3 bases: TGTGCCAGTACCTGGGGGAGGGGAGGGCAGCCCCAGCATTTT.

The count of this clone is one. The rearrangement joins TRBV11-2 to TRBJ1-1; 9 positions match TRBD1. The CDR3 covers 13 residues. J was trimmed by 4 bases and V by 7 bases; bases with no gene match: 4. From germline, CDR1 is SGHAT and CDR2 FQNNGV. The CDR3 loop reads CASTGTGSTEAFF. In DNA, the CDR3 is TGTGCCAGCACCGGGACAGGGAGCACTGAAGCTTTCTTT.

About this clone: The sample contains more than one DNA sequence encoding this CDR3. The CDR3 sequence: CASSVGGSTDTQYF. CDR3 nucleotides: TGTGCCAGCAGCGTAGGGGGCAGCACAGATACGCAGTATTTT. The chain carries TRBV9 and TRBJ2-3, with D possibly being TRBD1 (5 bases). The germline CDR1 and CDR2 sequences are SGDLS and YYNGEE. The CDR3 is 14 amino acids. V was cut by 0 bases and J by 0 bases, with 5 bases left in between.

V usage is TRBV5-6 and J usage is TRBJ2-7, with 8 bases matching TRBD1. This CDR3 is 15 amino acids long. The ends lost 6 bases at V and 3 bases at J; junction bases unmatched: 11. Germline V gene data show CDR1 as SGHDT and CDR2 as YYEEEE. CDR3: CASTSDRAKGYEQYF. In DNA form, the CDR3 reads TGTGCCAGCACCTCGGACAGGGCGAAGGGCTACGAGCAGTACTTC.

The rearrangement links TRBV7-3 to TRBJ2-6; D is uncertain. Trimming took 4 bases from V and 0 from J, leaving 4 bases between them. Germline V gene data show CDR1 as SGHTA and CDR2 as FQGTGA. The CDR3 has 14 amino acids. DNA for the CDR3: TGTGCCAGCAGCTCCCTCTCTGGGGCCAACGTCCTGACTTTC. This codes for CASSSLSGANVLTF.

The chain joins TRBV5-1 to TRBJ2-3, with 11 bases fitting TRBD2. The V segment lost 2 bases and the J segment 2 bases; nucleotides outside the gene matches: 7. Germline loops: CDR1 SGHRS, CDR2 YFSETQ. This CDR3 comprises 17 residues. CDR3 nucleotides: TGCGCCAGCAGCTTCTTCGGGACTAGCGGTCCCACAGATACGCAGTATTTT. Translated: CASSFFGTSGPTDTQYF.

In its sample, this clone was seen a few times. CDR3 loop: CATSDPRGSYEQYF. The CDR3 DNA sequence: TGTGCCACCAGTGATCCCCGGGGTTCCTACGAGCAGTACTTC. The rearrangement links TRBV24-1 to TRBJ2-7; weak D call: TRBD2 (5 bases). Germline CDR1 is KGHDR and CDR2 is SFDVKD. V gave up 3 bases and J gave up 1 base, with 9 bases separating them. The CDR3 consists of 14 residues.

The count of this clone is one. The chain employs TRBV28 and TRBJ2-7; 7 bases match TRBD1. Germline-derived CDR1 and CDR2 are MDHEN and SYDVKM. The CDR3 extends over 12 amino acids. V shed 7 bases and J 3 bases; nucleotides not matched to a gene: 3. The CDR3 DNA is TGTGCCAGCACCCAGGGGGTCTACGAGCAGTACTTC. As protein: CASTQGVYEQYF.

The chain couples TRBV10-3 to TRBJ2-7; 10 bases align to TRBD1. The CDR3 has 13 amino acids. V dropped 11 bases and J dropped 3; count of bases not matched to a gene: 7. Germline V gives CDR1 ENHRY, CDR2 SYGVKD. CDR3 in DNA: TGTGCCGCATCGGGACAGGGGCGCTACGAGCAGTACTTC. The encoded protein is CAASGQGRYEQYF.

V is TRBV6-5 and J is TRBJ2-7; TRBD1 matches at 8 bases. This CDR3 spans 13 amino acids. The germline V gene has CDR1 MNHEY and CDR2 SVGAGI. J was trimmed by 5 bases and V by 5 bases; bases with no gene match: 5. In nucleotides, the CDR3 is TGTGCCAGCAGTAATAACAGGGGGAACGAGCAGTACTTC. This translates into CASSNNRGNEQYF.

This clone has only one observation. The V call is TRBV9, the J call TRBJ2-7; 9 nucleotides match TRBD2. The CDR3 extends over 16 amino acids. CDR1 is SGDLS and CDR2 is YYNGEE in the germline V gene. V dropped 0 bases and J dropped 3; count of bases not matched to a gene: 7. For the CDR3, the DNA is TGTGCCAGCAGCGTAGGAGGTAGCGGGAGTGTCTACGAGCAGTACTTC. This encodes CASSVGGSGSVYEQYF.

The chain links TRBV7-2 to TRBJ2-3; 7 positions match TRBD1. Germline loops: CDR1 SGHTA, CDR2 FQGNSA. V gave up 4 bases and J gave up 2 bases; unmatched junction bases: 3. The CDR3 covers 14 residues. CDR3: CASSWGQFTDTQYF. The CDR3 nucleotides read TGTGCCAGCAGCTGGGGACAGTTCACAGATACGCAGTATTTT.

This chain uses TRBV28 with TRBJ1-4; TRBD1 matches 10 bases. Unmatched junction bases numbered 11, after V lost 6 bases and J lost 4 bases. The CDR3 has 17 amino acids. The germline V gene encodes CDR1 MDHEN and CDR2 SYDVKM. CDR3 protein: CASRSGTGVFGNEKLFF. The DNA of the CDR3 is TGTGCCAGCAGGTCCGGGACAGGGGTTTTTGGTAATGAAAAACTGTTTTTT.

V is TRBV10-3 and J is TRBJ2-5, with D possibly TRBD1 on 6 matching bases. Germline loops: CDR1 ENHRY, CDR2 SYGVKD. CDR3 size: 15 residues. V was clipped by 2 bases and J by 2 bases, with 12 bases between them. The chain's CDR3 is CAISETRQAQETQYF. CDR3 in DNA: TGTGCCATCAGTGAGACACGACAGGCTCAAGAGACCCAGTACTTC.